This T cell receptor (beta chain) was recovered during a study of T cell responses to AZD1222 COVID-19 vaccine. CDR3 length: 15 amino acids. Looked up from germline, CDR1 is SGHVS and CDR2 is FQNEAQ. Trimming cost V 0 bases and J 10 bases; bases outside gene matches: 4. Assay used: immunoSEQ multiplex PCR; TCRdb lists only in-frame clones, some missing. The sample shows about 150,000 clones, 91% of them seen only once. This clone was observed once. The receptor's source is an adult in good health. The gene calls are TRBV7-8 and TRBJ1-6, with TRBD1 identical over 9 bases. The sample consisted of peripheral blood, taken on day 0 of AZD1222 vaccination. CDR3 sequence reads: CASSLARTGVSPLHF. The CDR3 nucleotides read TGTGCCAGCAGCTTAGCGCGGACAGGGGTATCACCCCTCCACTTT.